This TCR beta chain was recorded in a study of neoadjuvant anti-PD-1 for oral cavity cancer. To note about this clone: Antigen: not known.

Two replicates per tumor sample, mostly from around 4.8 ug of genomic DNA. Sequencing was performed with immunoSEQ multiplex PCR; in TCRdb, only in-frame clones are kept and a portion is missing. Altogether roughly 12,000 clones are present, 50% to 65% being singletons, with the ten largest covering 12%. Stage II-IVA oral cavity squamous cell carcinoma was new and untreated by systemic or radiation therapy. Study results and caveats: Higher pretreatment blood Treg/Th17 ratios correlated with higher pretreatment blood and lower post-treatment tumor TCRbeta clonality.

Germline loops: CDR1 WSHSY, CDR2 SAAADI. V shed 8 bases and J shed 0 bases, with 14 bases lying between them. This CDR3 region has 15 residues. Source: tumor tissue, taken before nivolumab (anti-PD-1) treatment. The J gene is TRBJ1-3, the V gene TRBV10-2; D remains ambiguous. The receptor was isolated from a person aged 35-79 years with oral cavity squamous cell carcinoma. CDR3 nucleotide sequence: TGCGCCAGCGGAAGGAGAATGAGCTCTGGAAACACCATATATTTT. Its translation: CASGRRMSSGNTIYF.